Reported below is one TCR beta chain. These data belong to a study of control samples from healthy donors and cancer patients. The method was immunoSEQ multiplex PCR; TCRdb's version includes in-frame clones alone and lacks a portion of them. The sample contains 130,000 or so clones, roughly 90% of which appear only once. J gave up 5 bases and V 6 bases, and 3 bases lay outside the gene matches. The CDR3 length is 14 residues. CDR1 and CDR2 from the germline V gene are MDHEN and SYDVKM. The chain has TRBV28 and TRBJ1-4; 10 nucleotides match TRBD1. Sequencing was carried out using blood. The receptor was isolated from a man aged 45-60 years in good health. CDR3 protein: CASSPGQGNEKLFF. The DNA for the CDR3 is TGTGCCAGCAGCCCGGGACAGGGGAATGAAAAACTGTTTTTT.